This T cell receptor (beta chain) was captured in a study of monozygotic twins with inflammatory bowel disease. Each UMI, carrying a 6-nucleotide sample barcode, came from template switching. From its re-call of the 5' RACE reads, TCRdb lists each CDR3 protein once, without DNA. The table counts some 330,000 distinct CDR3 sequences; 5.6% lies in the top ten. Specimen: blood. The clonotype originates from a human donor with ulcerative colitis or Crohn's disease, or a healthy co-twin of an affected twin (not recorded which).

CDR3 residues: CASSRPVGNGELFF. This chain joins TRBV11-2 and TRBJ2-2; TCRdb's assignment of TRBD1 cannot be checked, as there is no DNA. Germline CDR1 reads SGHAT; CDR2 reads FQNNGV. The CDR3 sequence is 14 residues long.